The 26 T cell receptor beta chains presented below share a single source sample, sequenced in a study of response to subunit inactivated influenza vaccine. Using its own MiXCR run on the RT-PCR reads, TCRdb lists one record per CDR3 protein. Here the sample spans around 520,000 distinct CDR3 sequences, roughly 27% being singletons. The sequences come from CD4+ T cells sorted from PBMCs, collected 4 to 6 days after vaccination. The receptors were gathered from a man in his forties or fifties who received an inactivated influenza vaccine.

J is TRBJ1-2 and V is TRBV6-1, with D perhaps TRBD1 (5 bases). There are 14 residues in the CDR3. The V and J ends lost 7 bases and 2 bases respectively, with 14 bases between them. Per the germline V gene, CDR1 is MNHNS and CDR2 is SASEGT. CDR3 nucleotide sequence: TGTGCCAGCACCGAAGGGGTCCGGAACTATGGCTACACCTTC. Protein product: CASTEGVRNYGYTF.

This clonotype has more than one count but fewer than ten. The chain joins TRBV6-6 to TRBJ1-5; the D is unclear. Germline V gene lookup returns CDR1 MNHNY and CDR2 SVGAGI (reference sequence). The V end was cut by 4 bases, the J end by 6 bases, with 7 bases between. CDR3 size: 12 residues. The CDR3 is CASSSNSQPQHF. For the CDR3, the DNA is TGTGCCAGCAGTTCAAATTCTCAGCCCCAGCATTTT.

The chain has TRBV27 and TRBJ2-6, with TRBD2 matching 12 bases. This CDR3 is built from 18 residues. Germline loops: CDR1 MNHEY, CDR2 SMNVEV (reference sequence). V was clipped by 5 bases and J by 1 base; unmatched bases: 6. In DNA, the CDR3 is TGTGCCAGCAGTCCCGGACTAGCGGGGAGGTCTGGGGCCAACGTCCTGACTTTC. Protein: CASSPGLAGRSGANVLTF.

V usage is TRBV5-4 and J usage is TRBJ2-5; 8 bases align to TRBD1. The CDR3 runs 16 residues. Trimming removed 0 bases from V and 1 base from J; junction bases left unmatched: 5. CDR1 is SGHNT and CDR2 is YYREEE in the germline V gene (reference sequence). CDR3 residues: CASSLVVDRGQETQYF. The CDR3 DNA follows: TGTGCCAGCAGCTTGGTGGTCGACAGGGGCCAAGAGACCCAGTACTTC. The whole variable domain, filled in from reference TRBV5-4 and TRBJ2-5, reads ETGVTQSPTHLIKTRGQQVTLRCSSQSGHNTVSWYQQALGQGPQFIFQYYREEENGRGNFPPRFSGLQFPNYSSELNVNALELDDSALYLCASSLVVDRGQETQYFGPGTRLLVL.

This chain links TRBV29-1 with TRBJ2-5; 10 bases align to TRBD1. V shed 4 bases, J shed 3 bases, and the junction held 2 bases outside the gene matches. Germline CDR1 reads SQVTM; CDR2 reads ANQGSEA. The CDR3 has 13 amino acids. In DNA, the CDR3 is TGCAGCGTTGTGGGGACAGGGGAAGAGACCCAGTACTTC. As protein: CSVVGTGEETQYF.

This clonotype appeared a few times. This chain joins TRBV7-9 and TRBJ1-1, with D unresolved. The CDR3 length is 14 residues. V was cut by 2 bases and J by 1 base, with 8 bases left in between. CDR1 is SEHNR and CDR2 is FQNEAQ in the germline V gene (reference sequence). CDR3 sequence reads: CASSLLAGNTEAFF. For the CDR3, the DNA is TGTGCCAGCAGCTTACTAGCCGGGAACACTGAAGCTTTCTTT.

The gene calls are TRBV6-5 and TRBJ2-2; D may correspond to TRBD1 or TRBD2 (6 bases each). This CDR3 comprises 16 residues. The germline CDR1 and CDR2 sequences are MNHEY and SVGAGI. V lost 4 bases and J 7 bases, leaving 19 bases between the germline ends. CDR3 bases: TGTGCCAGCAGTTTACTATCGGGGGCCGTATACGGGGAGCTGTTTTTT. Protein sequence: CASSLLSGAVYGELFF.

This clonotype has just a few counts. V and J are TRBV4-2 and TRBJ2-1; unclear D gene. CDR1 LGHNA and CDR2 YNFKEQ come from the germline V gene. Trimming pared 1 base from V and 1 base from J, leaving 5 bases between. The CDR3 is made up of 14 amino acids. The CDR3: CASSQGDSYNEQFF. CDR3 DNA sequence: TGTGCCAGCAGCCAAGGGGATTCCTACAATGAGCAGTTCTTC.

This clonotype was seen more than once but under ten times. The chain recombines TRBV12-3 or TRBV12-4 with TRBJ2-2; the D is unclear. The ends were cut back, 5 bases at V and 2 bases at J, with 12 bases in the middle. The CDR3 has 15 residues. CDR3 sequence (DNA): TGTGCCAGCAGTATTAACTACAGAAACACCGGGGAGCTGTTTTTT. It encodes CASSINYRNTGELFF.

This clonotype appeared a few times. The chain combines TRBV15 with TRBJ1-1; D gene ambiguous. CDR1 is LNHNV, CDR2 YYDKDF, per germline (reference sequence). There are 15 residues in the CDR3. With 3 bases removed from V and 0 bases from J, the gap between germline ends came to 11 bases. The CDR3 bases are TGTGCCACCAGCAGTCGTTTGGGAATGAACACTGAAGCTTTCTTT. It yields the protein CATSSRLGMNTEAFF.

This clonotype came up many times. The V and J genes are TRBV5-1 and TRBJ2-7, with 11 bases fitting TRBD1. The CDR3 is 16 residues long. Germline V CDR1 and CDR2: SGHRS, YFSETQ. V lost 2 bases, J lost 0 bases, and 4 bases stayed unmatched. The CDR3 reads CASSLRTGGFSYEQYF. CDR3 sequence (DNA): TGCGCCAGCAGCTTAAGGACAGGGGGCTTCTCCTACGAGCAGTACTTC.

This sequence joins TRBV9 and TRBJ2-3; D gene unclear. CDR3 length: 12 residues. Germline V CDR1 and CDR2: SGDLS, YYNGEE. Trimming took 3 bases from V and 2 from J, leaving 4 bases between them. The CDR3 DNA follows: TGTGCCAGCAGCGAACACACAGATACGCAGTATTTT. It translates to CASSEHTDTQYF.

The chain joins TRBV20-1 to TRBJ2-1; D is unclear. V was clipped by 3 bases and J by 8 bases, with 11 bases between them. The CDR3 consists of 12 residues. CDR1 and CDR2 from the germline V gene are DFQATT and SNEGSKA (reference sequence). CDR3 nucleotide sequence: TGCAGTGCTAGCTCGGTTATAGATGAGCAGTTCTTC. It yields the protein CSASSVIDEQFF.

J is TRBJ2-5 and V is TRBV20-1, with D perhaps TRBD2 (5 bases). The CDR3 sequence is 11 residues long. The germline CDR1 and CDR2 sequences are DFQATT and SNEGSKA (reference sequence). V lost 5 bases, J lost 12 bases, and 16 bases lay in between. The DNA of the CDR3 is TGCAGTGCTGCCCAAGGGAGCCAAAAGTACTTC. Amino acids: CSAAQGSQKYF.

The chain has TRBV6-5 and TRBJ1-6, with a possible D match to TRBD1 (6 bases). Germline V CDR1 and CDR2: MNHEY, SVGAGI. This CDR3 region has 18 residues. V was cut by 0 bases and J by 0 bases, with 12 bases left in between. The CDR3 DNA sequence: TGTGCCAGCAGTTACTCTCTTGGGGGCAGCTCCTATAATTCACCCCTCCACTTT. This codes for CASSYSLGGSSYNSPLHF.

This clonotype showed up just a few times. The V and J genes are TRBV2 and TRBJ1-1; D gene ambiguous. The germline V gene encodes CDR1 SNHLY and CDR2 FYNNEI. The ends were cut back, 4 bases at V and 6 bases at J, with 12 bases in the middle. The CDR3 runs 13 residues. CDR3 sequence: CASSGGRAAEAFF. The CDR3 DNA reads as TGTGCCAGCAGTGGAGGACGGGCGGCTGAAGCTTTCTTT.

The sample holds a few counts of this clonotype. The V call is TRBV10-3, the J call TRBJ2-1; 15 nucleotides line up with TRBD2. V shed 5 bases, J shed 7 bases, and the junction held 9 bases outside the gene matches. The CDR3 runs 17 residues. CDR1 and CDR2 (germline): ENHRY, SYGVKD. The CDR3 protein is CAISRTWTSGRDNEQFF. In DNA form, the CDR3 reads TGTGCCATCAGTAGAACCTGGACTAGCGGGAGGGATAATGAGCAGTTCTTC.

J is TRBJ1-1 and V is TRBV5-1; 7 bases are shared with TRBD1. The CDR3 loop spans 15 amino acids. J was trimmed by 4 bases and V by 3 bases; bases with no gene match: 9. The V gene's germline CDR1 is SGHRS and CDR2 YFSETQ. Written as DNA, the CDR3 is TGCGCCAGCAGCTCCACAGGGGCGCTGGGCACTGAAGCTTTCTTT. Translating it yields CASSSTGALGTEAFF.

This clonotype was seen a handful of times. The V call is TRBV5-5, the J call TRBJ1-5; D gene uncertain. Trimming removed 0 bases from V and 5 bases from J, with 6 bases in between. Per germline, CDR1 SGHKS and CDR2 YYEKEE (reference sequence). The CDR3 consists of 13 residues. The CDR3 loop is CASSLVGHQPQHF. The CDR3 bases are TGTGCCAGCAGCTTGGTGGGCCATCAGCCCCAGCATTTT.

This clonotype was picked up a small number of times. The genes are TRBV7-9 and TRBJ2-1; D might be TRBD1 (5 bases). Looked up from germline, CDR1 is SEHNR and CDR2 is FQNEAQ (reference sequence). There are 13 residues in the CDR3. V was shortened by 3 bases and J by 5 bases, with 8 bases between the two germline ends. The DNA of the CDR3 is TGTGCCAGCAGCTTCTCAGGGAACAATGAGCAGTTCTTC. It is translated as CASSFSGNNEQFF.

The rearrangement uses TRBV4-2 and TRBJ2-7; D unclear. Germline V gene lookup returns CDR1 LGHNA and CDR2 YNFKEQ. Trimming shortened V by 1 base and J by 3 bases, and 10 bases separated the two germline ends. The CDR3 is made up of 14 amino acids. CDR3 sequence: CASSQVDGIYEQYF. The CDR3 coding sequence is TGTGCCAGCAGCCAAGTGGACGGTATCTACGAGCAGTACTTC.

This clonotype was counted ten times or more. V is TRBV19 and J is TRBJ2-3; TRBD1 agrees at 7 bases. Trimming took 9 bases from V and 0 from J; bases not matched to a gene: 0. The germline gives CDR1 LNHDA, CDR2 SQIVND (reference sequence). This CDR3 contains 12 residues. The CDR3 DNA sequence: TGTGCCAGCAGGGGGAGCACAGATACGCAGTATTTT. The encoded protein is CASRGSTDTQYF.

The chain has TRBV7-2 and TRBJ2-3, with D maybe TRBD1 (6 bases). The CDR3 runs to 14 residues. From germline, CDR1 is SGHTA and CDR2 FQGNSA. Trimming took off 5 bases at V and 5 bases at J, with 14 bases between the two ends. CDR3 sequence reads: CASSGQHGGDTQYF. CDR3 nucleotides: TGTGCCAGCAGCGGACAGCACGGCGGAGATACGCAGTATTTT.

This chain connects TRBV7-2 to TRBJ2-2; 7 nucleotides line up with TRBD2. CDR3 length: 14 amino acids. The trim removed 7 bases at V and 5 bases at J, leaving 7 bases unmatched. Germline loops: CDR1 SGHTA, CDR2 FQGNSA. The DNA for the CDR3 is TGTGCCAGCACCCCACTAGCGTATACCGGGGAGCTGTTTTTT. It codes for CASTPLAYTGELFF.

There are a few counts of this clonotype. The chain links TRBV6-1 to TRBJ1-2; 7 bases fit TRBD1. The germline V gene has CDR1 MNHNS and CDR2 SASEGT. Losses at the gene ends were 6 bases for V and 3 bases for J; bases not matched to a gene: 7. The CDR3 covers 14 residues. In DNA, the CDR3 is TGTGCCAGCAGACTCCGACAGGGTTACTATGGCTACACCTTC. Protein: CASRLRQGYYGYTF.

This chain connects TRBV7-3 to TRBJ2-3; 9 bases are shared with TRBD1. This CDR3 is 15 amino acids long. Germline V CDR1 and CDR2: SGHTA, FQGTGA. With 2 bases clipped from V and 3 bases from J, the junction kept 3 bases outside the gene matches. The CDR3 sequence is CASSLHGQGTDTQYF. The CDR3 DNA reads TGTGCCAGCAGCTTACATGGACAGGGGACAGATACGCAGTATTTT.